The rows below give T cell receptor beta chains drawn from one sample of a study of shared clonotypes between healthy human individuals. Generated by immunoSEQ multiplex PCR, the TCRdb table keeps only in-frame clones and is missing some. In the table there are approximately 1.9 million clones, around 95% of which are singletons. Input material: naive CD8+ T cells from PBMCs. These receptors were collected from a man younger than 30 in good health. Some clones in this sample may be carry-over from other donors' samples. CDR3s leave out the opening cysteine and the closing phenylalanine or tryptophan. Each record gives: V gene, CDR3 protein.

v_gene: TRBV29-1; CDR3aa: SVEDPDRVGGEQY
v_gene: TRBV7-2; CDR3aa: ASSLGAVDEQY
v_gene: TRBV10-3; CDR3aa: AISALLRQGDYT
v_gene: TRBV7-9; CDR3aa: ASSLSTGRYYGYT
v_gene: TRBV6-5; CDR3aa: ASSYSVFRNTGELF
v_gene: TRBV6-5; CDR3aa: ASSYSGWDQPQH
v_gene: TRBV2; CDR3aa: ASKPGRARSYEQY
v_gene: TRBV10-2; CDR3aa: ASRDRGWGEQY
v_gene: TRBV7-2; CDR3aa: ASSLGGFNYGYT
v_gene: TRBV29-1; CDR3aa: SVGRQGIPEQY
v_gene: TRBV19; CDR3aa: ASSISIGLNAYEQY
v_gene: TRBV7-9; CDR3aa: ASSSTVGIIREQY
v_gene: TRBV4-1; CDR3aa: ASSQVTGRGAEQY